Listed below are T cell receptor beta chains from one sample, sequenced in a study of T-cell reconstitution after alpha-beta-depleted transplantation in children. MiXCR, run by TCRdb on the PCR reads, gives a single entry per CDR3 protein. The data show over 200,000 distinct CDR3 sequences, with approximately 10% seen just once and roughly 30% held by the top ten. Here the sequenced sample was PBMCs, taken before TCRalphabeta/CD19-depleted stem cell transplant. These receptors were taken from a child under two years old with acute myeloid leukemia, due to receive a stem cell transplant. Each CDR3 is given with its conserved first and last residue. A D gene is named only where the DNA matches it firmly. Size is omitted from some rows. Given values are once, few, many or a class for expanded clones.

TRBD1 | TRBJ1-5 | NA | TRBV24-1 | CATSDLQGDQPQHF | TGTGCCACCAGTGATTTACAGGGGGACCAGCCCCAGCATTTT
NA | TRBJ2-2 | many | TRBV29-1 | CSVAPIQGGGELFF | TGCAGCGTTGCTCCAATACAGGGAGGCGGGGAGCTGTTTTTT
TRBD2 | TRBJ2-1 | many | TRBV6-2/TRBV6-3 | CASSYKGGRDRNEQFF | TGTGCCAGCAGTTACAAGGGCGGGAGAGACCGTAATGAGCAGTTCTTC
TRBD2 | TRBJ2-3 | many | TRBV18 | CASSPRLADTDTQYF | TGTGCCAGCTCACCAAGGCTAGCGGACACAGATACGCAGTATTTT
TRBD2 | TRBJ2-3 | many | TRBV5-1 | CASSLAASGRTTDTQYF | TGCGCCAGCAGCTTGGCAGCTAGCGGGAGAACTACAGATACGCAGTATTTT
NA | TRBJ1-6 | many | TRBV5-1 | CASSSTVNSPLHF | TGCGCCAGCAGCTCGACAGTAAATTCACCCCTCCACTTT
NA | TRBJ2-7 | NA | TRBV7-2 | CASSSPTIACEQYF | TGTGCCAGCAGCAGCCCGACGATAGCCTGCGAGCAGTACTTC
NA | TRBJ2-7 | many | TRBV20-1 | CSAPNTGAGEQYF | TGCAGTGCCCCCAATACAGGGGCGGGGGAGCAGTACTTC
NA | TRBJ2-3 | many | TRBV7-8 | CASSLVETDTQYF | TGTGCCAGCAGCTTAGTCGAGACAGATACGCAGTATTTT
NA | TRBJ1-6 | NA | TRBV27 | CASSSQNYNSPLHF | TGTGCCAGCAGTTCACAGAACTATAATTCACCCCTCCACTTT
NA | TRBJ2-7 | many | TRBV10-1 | CASSPDSPKEDEQYF | TGCGCCAGCAGCCCGGACAGCCCAAAGGAGGACGAGCAGTACTTC
TRBD2 | TRBJ2-1 | many | TRBV29-1 | CSVDGTSGRDSYNEQFF | TGCAGCGTTGACGGGACTAGCGGGAGGGACTCCTACAATGAGCAGTTCTTC
NA | TRBJ2-5 | many | TRBV20-1 | CSASPADFKKETQYF | TGCAGTGCTAGCCCAGCAGACTTCAAAAAAGAGACCCAGTACTTC
NA | TRBJ2-2 | many | TRBV7-3 | CASSLTSRVTGELFF | TGTGCCAGCAGCTTAACGAGCAGGGTGACGGGGGAGCTGTTTTTT
TRBD2 | TRBJ2-7 | many | TRBV3-1 | CASSQDWRGKEQYF | TGTGCCAGCAGCCAAGATTGGCGGGGGAAGGAGCAGTACTTC
TRBD2 | TRBJ2-3 | many | TRBV5-1 | CASSARQREITDTQYF | TGCGCCAGCAGCGCGAGACAGCGGGAGATAACAGATACGCAGTATTTT
NA | TRBJ1-1 | few | TRBV20-1 | CILSGLGFGLRNTEAFF | TGCATCTTGTCGGGCCTGGGGTTTGGGCTCCGGAACACTGAAGCTTTCTTT
TRBD1 | TRBJ1-3 | many | TRBV12-3/TRBV12-4 | CASSFGVRGPESSGNTIYF | TGTGCCAGCAGTTTCGGGGTCAGGGGGCCCGAGAGCTCTGGAAACACCATATATTTT
NA | TRBJ2-1 | NA | TRBV5-1 | CASSLGRAQGSNEQFF | TGCGCCAGCAGCTTGGGACGGGCCCAGGGTTCGAATGAGCAGTTCTTC
TRBD2 | TRBJ2-3 | many | TRBV5-1 | CASSRLAGTDTQYF | TGCGCCAGCAGTCGACTAGCGGGCACAGATACGCAGTATTTT
NA | TRBJ1-1 | many | TRBV12-3/TRBV12-4 | CATTRSEIEAFF | TGTGCCACTACCCGATCGGAAATTGAAGCTTTCTTT
NA | TRBJ2-1 | many | TRBV5-5 | CASSLEGGVYNEQFF | TGTGCCAGCAGCTTGGAGGGGGGGGTCTACAATGAGCAGTTCTTC
TRBD1 | TRBJ1-2 | many | TRBV6-1 | CASNRDRVYGYTF | TGTGCCAGCAATCGGGACAGGGTCTATGGCTACACCTTC
NA | TRBJ2-4 | many | TRBV7-2 | CASSLSVVDVQYF | TGTGCCAGCAGCTTATCGGTGGTTGACGTTCAGTACTTC
NA | TRBJ1-1 | many | TRBV12-3/TRBV12-4 | CASSNRGSEAFF | TGTGCCAGCAGCAACCGGGGGAGTGAAGCTTTCTTT
TRBD1 | TRBJ1-1 | many | TRBV27 | CASRQGAGVYTEAFF | TGTGCCAGCAGACAGGGGGCGGGCGTATATACTGAAGCTTTCTTT
TRBD1 | TRBJ1-2 | few | TRBV5-1 | CASSAEPWTGTSGYTF | TGCGCCAGCAGCGCCGAACCCTGGACAGGGACCTCCGGCTACACCTTC
TRBD1 | TRBJ2-1 | many | TRBV5-1 | CASSFTPGQGPNEQFF | TGCGCCAGCAGTTTTACTCCGGGACAGGGTCCCAATGAGCAGTTCTTC
NA | TRBJ2-2 | many | TRBV7-6 | CASSLRPLWGPNTGELFF | TGTGCCAGCAGCTTAAGGCCCCTTTGGGGTCCGAACACCGGGGAGCTGTTTTTT
TRBD2 | TRBJ2-3 | many | TRBV28 | CASSSGGASDTQYF | TGTGCCAGCAGTTCCGGGGGGGCGTCAGATACGCAGTATTTT
TRBD1 | TRBJ2-7 | many | TRBV11-2 | CASTISDRASYEQYF | TGTGCCAGCACCATTAGTGACAGGGCCTCCTACGAGCAGTACTTC
NA | TRBJ2-5 | many | TRBV4-1 | CASSQGFSGEETQYF | TGCGCCAGCAGCCAAGGTTTCTCAGGGGAGGAGACCCAGTACTTC
TRBD1 | TRBJ1-6 | many | TRBV28 | CASSSGGSYNSPLHF | TGTGCCAGCAGTTCAGGGGGCTCCTATAATTCACCCCTCCACTTT
NA | TRBJ1-2 | many | TRBV7-2 | CASEPKTVNYGYTF | TGTGCCAGCGAACCCAAGACAGTTAACTATGGCTACACCTTC
TRBD1 | TRBJ1-1 | many | TRBV12-3/TRBV12-4 | CASNRGSYTEAFF | TGTGCCAGCAACAGGGGGAGCTACACTGAAGCTTTCTTT
NA | TRBJ2-1 | few | TRBV5-1 | CASSLGASGVYNEQFF | TGCGCCAGCAGCTTGGGAGCGAGCGGAGTATACAATGAGCAGTTCTTC
NA | TRBJ2-4 | many | TRBV10-2 | CASRDSKNIQYF | TGCGCCAGCAGGGACAGCAAAAACATTCAGTACTTC
TRBD2 | TRBJ2-7 | many | TRBV9 | CASSTTGTSGAEQYF | TGTGCCAGCAGCACAACCGGGACTAGCGGGGCTGAGCAGTACTTC
TRBD2 | TRBJ2-3 | NA | TRBV10-2 | CASGGLAGADTQYF | TGCGCCAGCGGGGGACTAGCGGGAGCAGATACGCAGTATTTT
NA | TRBJ2-3 | few | TRBV7-9 | CASSFWSTDTQYF | TGTGCCAGCAGCTTTTGGTCGACAGATACGCAGTATTTT
TRBD2 | TRBJ2-3 | many | TRBV9 | CASSSPLSGGIFSTDTQYF | TGTGCCAGCAGTAGCCCCCTTAGCGGGGGGATATTCAGCACAGATACGCAGTATTTT
TRBD2 | TRBJ2-7 | NA | TRBV12-3/TRBV12-4 | CASSFGTSGRTYEQYF | TGTGCCAGCAGTTTCGGGACTAGCGGGAGGACCTACGAGCAGTACTTC
TRBD2 | TRBJ2-3 | many | TRBV6-5 | CASSYGTSGTDTQYF | TGTGCCAGCAGTTACGGGACTAGCGGCACAGATACGCAGTATTTT
TRBD2 | TRBJ2-3 | many | TRBV20-1 | CSAAVGAGEIDTQYF | TGCAGTGCTGCCGTAGGGGCGGGAGAGATAGATACGCAGTATTTT
NA | TRBJ2-3 | many | TRBV12-3/TRBV12-4 | CASSLRSGSYADTQYF | TGTGCCAGCAGTTTAAGATCGGGGTCTTATGCAGATACGCAGTATTTT
NA | TRBJ1-6 | few | TRBV20-1 | CSARQTSLWAAYSPLHF | TGCAGTGCTCGCCAGACGTCCCTCTGGGCAGCTTATTCACCCCTCCACTTT
TRBD1 | TRBJ1-2 | NA | TRBV7-2 | CASSRYRGRDYGYTF | TGTGCCAGCAGCCGCTACAGGGGGCGAGACTATGGCTACACCTTC
NA | TRBJ2-1 | many | TRBV5-8 | CASSLSRAYNEQFF | TGTGCCAGCAGCTTGTCCAGGGCCTACAATGAGCAGTTCTTC
NA | TRBJ2-2 | many | TRBV11-2 | CASRKPGRGTGELFF | TGTGCCAGCAGAAAACCGGGACGGGGGACCGGGGAGCTGTTTTTT